Here is one T cell receptor beta chain with its context. Its specificity is not known. The sample originates from a study of blood T cells in healthy people across ages. Study results and limitations: The long-lived group displayed more naive CD4+ cells, plus higher diversity, than the aged donors did.

The germline V gene has CDR1 DFQATT and CDR2 SNEGSKA (reference sequence). V was trimmed by 5 bases and J by 7 bases, leaving 15 bases between them. There are 14 residues in the CDR3. It was with a sample-barcoded 5' primer and a J-beta primer mix that a second PCR of about 6 to 12 cycles was run. MiXCR, run by TCRdb on the 5' RACE reads, gives a single entry per CDR3 protein. This sample has 650,000 to 1,000,000 distinct CDR3 sequences, with 46% found just once. The specimen sequenced was blood. The genes are TRBV20-1 and TRBJ1-6; no definite D call. The receptor was isolated from an elderly man in good health. CDR3 DNA sequence: TGCAGTGCTGATCATGGGATCGCCAATTCACCCCTCCACTTT. Translated: CSADHGIANSPLHF.